The 25 T cell receptor beta chains presented below share a single source sample, sequenced in a study of PD-1 blockade in classical Hodgkin lymphoma. Each patient experienced a relapse that followed autologous stem cell transplantation, and brentuximab vedotin exposure varied. Assay: immunoSEQ multiplex PCR; the TCRdb copy retains only in-frame clones and omits some. The sample lists 80,000 to 100,000 clones; 75% to 85% were seen once. The sample here was peripheral blood mononuclear cells (PBMCs), taken before the second cycle of nivolumab. The receptors come from a human donor with classical Hodgkin lymphoma.

V usage is TRBV7-9 and J usage is TRBJ2-1; 11 bases match TRBD2. J was trimmed by 9 bases and V by 5 bases; bases with no gene match: 6. Per germline, CDR1 SEHNR and CDR2 FQNEAQ (reference sequence). The CDR3 is 14 amino acids. The CDR3 coding sequence is TGTGCCAGCAGCCCCCCCCTAGCGGGAGGTGAGCAGTTCTTC. Protein: CASSPPLAGGEQFF.

The V and J genes are TRBV10-3 and TRBJ2-3, with 12 nucleotides matching TRBD2. The length of the CDR3 is 17 residues. With V trimmed by 5 bases and J by 1 base, 7 bases remained unmatched. Germline CDR1 and CDR2: ENHRY and SYGVKD. DNA for the CDR3: TGTGCCATCAGTTTTCGACCTAGCGGGAGGGGCACAGATACGCAGTATTTT. It yields the protein CAISFRPSGRGTDTQYF.

This rearrangement joins TRBV6-4 to TRBJ2-1; 12 bases agree with TRBD2. The CDR3 length is 15 residues. Looked up from germline, CDR1 is MRHNA and CDR2 is SNTAGT. V lost 4 bases to trimming and J lost 7 bases; unmatched junction nucleotides: 5. The CDR3 loop is CASSASSGRGNEQFF. The CDR3, as DNA: TGTGCCAGCAGTGCTTCTAGCGGGAGGGGTAATGAGCAGTTCTTC.

This clone occurred a few times. The rearrangement uses TRBV6-5 and TRBJ2-2; 8 nucleotides match TRBD2. Germline loops: CDR1 MNHEY, CDR2 SVGAGI. The CDR3 sequence is 14 residues long. V lost 5 bases and J lost 6; bases outside the gene matches: 5. The CDR3 nucleotides are TGTGCCAGCAGTACGACTAGCGCGGCCGGGGAGCTGTTTTTT. Protein: CASSTTSAAGELFF.

The V gene is TRBV5-6, the J gene TRBJ1-6; unclear D gene. Germline-derived CDR1 and CDR2 are SGHDT and YYEEEE. Trimming shortened V by 4 bases and J by 11 bases, and 10 bases separated the two germline ends. The CDR3 has 12 residues. The CDR3 region has the DNA TGTGCCAGCAGCCCCGGGCTTGCACCCCTCCACTTT. Residues: CASSPGLAPLHF.

This rearrangement joins TRBV27 to TRBJ2-1, with TRBD1 matching over 10 bases. The CDR3 spans 15 residues. From germline, CDR1 is MNHEY and CDR2 SMNVEV (reference sequence). The V gene end was trimmed by 6 bases and the J gene end by 10 bases; junction bases not matched to a gene: 12. The chain's CDR3 is CASSAGGTGVREQFF. Written as DNA, the CDR3 is TGTGCCAGCAGCGCTGGGGGGACAGGGGTCAGGGAGCAGTTCTTC.

The genes are TRBV19 and TRBJ1-4; no firm D call. There are 14 residues in the CDR3. In germline, CDR1 is LNHDA, CDR2 SQIVND (reference sequence). Trimming took 10 bases from V and 6 from J, leaving 18 bases between them. CDR3 protein: CATRTGIEYEKLFF. CDR3 DNA sequence: TGTGCCACCCGGACGGGCATTGAGTATGAAAAACTGTTTTTT.

The chain combines TRBV6-4 with TRBJ2-1; 14 nucleotides align to TRBD2. The CDR3 has 15 residues. CDR1 is MRHNA, CDR2 SNTAGT, per germline. V lost 0 bases to trimming and J lost 8 bases; unmatched junction nucleotides: 0. The CDR3, as DNA: TGTGCCAGCAGTGACTCGGGACTAGCGGGAGATGAGCAGTTCTTC. As protein: CASSDSGLAGDEQFF.

This rearrangement joins TRBV10-3 to TRBJ2-5; 7 nucleotides line up with TRBD2. CDR1 and CDR2 from the germline V gene are ENHRY and SYGVKD. The J segment lost 2 bases and the V segment lost 8 bases, leaving 5 bases of the junction unmatched. This CDR3 is 13 amino acids long. The CDR3 nucleotides are TGTGCCATCGGTGGGGGGGTTCAAGAGACCCAGTACTTC. Protein: CAIGGGVQETQYF.

This clone was recorded only once. This chain connects TRBV10-3 to TRBJ2-7, with 7 positions matching TRBD1. After removal of 6 bases from V and 2 bases from J, the junction contained 7 bases not matched to a gene. Germline V lookup: CDR1 ENHRY, CDR2 SYGVKD. The CDR3 spans 14 residues. In DNA, the CDR3 is TGTGCCATCAGACCGGGACAGAGCACCTACGAGCAGTACTTC. This sequence encodes CAIRPGQSTYEQYF.

The chain combines TRBV18 with TRBJ2-5; 7 nucleotides align to TRBD1. V was pared by 2 bases and J by 5 bases, with 5 bases of the junction left unmatched. CDR3 length equals 14 residues. Germline values: CDR1 KGHSH, CDR2 LQKENI. The CDR3 DNA sequence: TGTGCCAGCTCACCAACGACAGGGAAGGAGACCCAGTACTTC. Amino acids: CASSPTTGKETQYF.

This rearrangement joins TRBV5-1 to TRBJ2-1, with 7 bases aligning to TRBD1. V lost 5 bases and J lost 1; bases outside the gene matches: 3. The CDR3 contains 14 residues. Germline loops: CDR1 SGHRS, CDR2 YFSETQ. The CDR3 nucleotides read TGCGCCAGCAGGCAGACAGGGTCCTACAATGAGCAGTTCTTC. Translated, it gives CASRQTGSYNEQFF.

This clone was seen once. This sequence joins TRBV5-5 and TRBJ1-1; possible D gene TRBD1, 5 bases. The V gene's germline CDR1 is SGHKS and CDR2 YYEKEE (reference sequence). The CDR3 sequence is 13 residues long. V was shortened by 4 bases and J by 8 bases, with 15 bases between the two germline ends. CDR3 sequence reads: CASSELPGGEAFF. In DNA, the CDR3 is TGTGCCAGCAGCGAACTCCCCGGGGGAGAAGCTTTCTTT.

The rearrangement joins TRBV7-7 to TRBJ2-3, with TRBD2 matching 8 bases. Trimming took 5 bases from V and 1 from J; bases not matched to a gene: 5. CDR1 and CDR2 (germline): SSHAT, FNYEAQ (reference sequence). CDR3 length equals 15 residues. This CDR3 reads CASSVSGGGTDTQYF. The CDR3 DNA reads TGTGCCAGCAGCGTATCGGGAGGGGGCACAGATACGCAGTATTTT.

The rearrangement joins TRBV6-5 to TRBJ2-1, with D perhaps TRBD2 (6 bases). The CDR3 is 15 amino acids. Germline V CDR1 and CDR2: MNHEY, SVGAGI. V shed 6 bases and J shed 4 bases, with 16 bases lying between them. CDR3 nucleotides: TGTGCCAGCAGGCCTAACGGAGGGCGGTACAATGAGCAGTTCTTC. It codes for CASRPNGGRYNEQFF.

The chain uses TRBV19 and TRBJ2-2, with TRBD1 matching 8 bases. Germline V lookup: CDR1 LNHDA, CDR2 SQIVND (reference sequence). V lost 4 bases and J lost 6; bases outside the gene matches: 7. This CDR3 has 15 residues. CDR3 region: CASSTQGAFAGELFF. The CDR3 DNA reads as TGTGCCAGTAGTACCCAGGGGGCGTTCGCCGGGGAGCTGTTTTTT.

The chain joins TRBV6-6 to TRBJ1-1; unclear D gene. The CDR3 runs 13 residues. Trimming removed 1 base at V and 4 bases at J, with 7 bases between. Germline values: CDR1 MNHNY, CDR2 SVGAGI (reference sequence). The CDR3 sequence is CASSYYHSTEAFF. The DNA for the CDR3 is TGTGCCAGCAGTTACTACCACAGCACTGAAGCTTTCTTT.

The chain combines TRBV2 with TRBJ1-2, with D possibly matching TRBD1 (5 bases). Deletions cut 7 bases from V and 4 bases from J, with 16 bases between. Germline V CDR1 and CDR2: SNHLY, FYNNEI. The CDR3 loop spans 14 amino acids. CDR3 nucleotides: TGTGCCAGCACCCTATCCCGACAGTCCTATGGCTACACCTTC. It encodes CASTLSRQSYGYTF.

The chain links TRBV4-3 to TRBJ2-2; TRBD1 matches at 9 bases. With V trimmed by 5 bases and J by 3 bases, 10 bases remained unmatched. The germline V gene has CDR1 LGHNA and CDR2 YSLEER. This CDR3 spans 17 amino acids. The CDR3 region is CASSGSLGQGDTGELFF. DNA of the CDR3: TGCGCCAGCAGCGGAAGTCTGGGACAGGGTGACACCGGGGAGCTGTTTTTT.

The V call is TRBV7-2, the J call TRBJ2-1, with TRBD2 as a possible D gene (6 bases). CDR1 is SGHTA and CDR2 is FQGNSA in the germline V gene. The CDR3 is made up of 17 amino acids. Trimming removed 5 bases from V and 0 bases from J, with 17 bases in between. CDR3 residues: CASSPGWGRSSYNEQFF. DNA for the CDR3: TGTGCCAGCAGCCCTGGCTGGGGGAGGAGCTCCTACAATGAGCAGTTCTTC.

This rearrangement joins TRBV5-1 to TRBJ2-7; 9 nucleotides align to TRBD1. V was pared by 1 base and J by 9 bases, with 8 bases of the junction left unmatched. The CDR3 sequence is 14 residues long. Germline lookup yields CDR1 SGHRS and CDR2 YFSETQ. The CDR3 spells CASSLRDRVERQYF. The CDR3 nucleotides are TGCGCCAGCAGCTTGAGGGACAGGGTGGAGCGGCAGTACTTC.

The chain recombines TRBV29-1 with TRBJ2-3, with D possibly called TRBD1 or TRBD2 (6 bases each). The CDR3 has 14 amino acids. The ends were cut back, 4 bases at V and 0 bases at J, with 11 bases in the middle. Germline V gene lookup returns CDR1 SQVTM and CDR2 ANQGSEA. CDR3 amino acids: CSVAQGTSTDTQYF. In DNA form, the CDR3 reads TGCAGCGTTGCCCAGGGGACTAGCACAGATACGCAGTATTTT.

V is TRBV6-5 and J is TRBJ1-1; D uncertain. There are 14 residues in the CDR3. Germline values: CDR1 MNHEY, CDR2 SVGAGI. V dropped 0 bases and J dropped 4 bases, with 9 bases sitting between them. The chain's CDR3 is CASSYSMTGTEAFF. CDR3 bases: TGTGCCAGCAGTTACTCGATGACGGGCACTGAAGCTTTCTTT.

The rearrangement joins TRBV4-1 to TRBJ2-5; 7 nucleotides align to TRBD1. The CDR3 extends over 14 amino acids. CDR1 and CDR2 from the germline V gene are MGHRA and YSYEKL. V trimming: 1 base; J trimming: 1 base; junction bases outside the gene matches: 0. CDR3 residues: CASSQGDSQETQYF. The CDR3 nucleotides read TGCGCCAGCAGCCAAGGGGACAGCCAAGAGACCCAGTACTTC.

The chain carries TRBV15 and TRBJ1-5; 12 bases align to TRBD1. The CDR3 is 15 residues long. Germline loops: CDR1 LNHNV, CDR2 YYDKDF (reference sequence). Trimming at V came to 3 bases and at J to 10 bases, leaving 7 bases not matched to a gene. The CDR3 bases are TGTGCCACCAGCAGGAGGGACAGGGGGCCTGGACCCCAGCATTTT. Protein: CATSRRDRGPGPQHF.